Listed below are T cell receptor beta chains from one sample, sequenced in a study of T and B cells in COVID-19 patients. TCRdb used MiXCR to reprocess the multiplex PCR reads, holding one entry per CDR3 protein. The profile shows almost 6,000 distinct CDR3 sequences, 26% of them singletons. The material sequenced was blood. The receptors stem from a human donor with active COVID-19. The CDR3 runs from the conserved cysteine through the conserved F or W. A D gene is named only where the DNA matches it firmly. Size is stated for part of the rows, as once, few or many counts, or as a class when the clone is expanded.

TRBV10-3	TRBJ2-7	TRBD2	medium-sized	CAISGSGLGSYEQYF	TGTGCCATCAGTGGTAGCGGGCTTGGGTCCTACGAGCAGTACTTC
TRBV29-1	TRBJ2-1	TRBD2	large	CSVEDPGTSSYNEQFF	TGCAGCGTTGAAGATCCCGGGACTAGCTCCTACAATGAGCAGTTCTTC
TRBV7-2	TRBJ1-3	TRBD1	few	CASSPGQGDTIYF	TGTGCCAGCAGTCCGGGACAGGGAGACACCATATATTTT
TRBV10-2	TRBJ2-2	-	-	CAILRDYTGELFF	TGCGCCATTCTCCGGGACTACACCGGGGAGCTGTTTTTT
TRBV19	TRBJ2-5	TRBD2	medium-sized	CASSQLAGGSETQYF	TGTGCCAGTAGTCAACTAGCGGGAGGGTCGGAGACCCAGTACTTC
TRBV29-1	TRBJ1-1	-	medium-sized	CSSGGPAGPSTMNTEAFF	TGCAGTTCCGGCGGGCCGGCTGGCCCCAGTACCATGAACACTGAAGCTTTCTTT
TRBV6-1	TRBJ2-5	-	medium-sized	CASSVPGTQYF	TGTGCCAGCAGTGTACCGGGAACCCAGTACTTC
TRBV19	TRBJ2-4	TRBD2	medium-sized	CASSYRTSGEGAKNIQYF	TGTGCCAGTAGTTACCGGACTAGCGGGGAGGGAGCCAAAAACATTCAGTACTTC
TRBV19	TRBJ1-5	TRBD1	medium-sized	CASNLRQGVSNQPQHF	TGTGCCAGTAACCTCAGACAGGGGGTTAGCAATCAGCCCCAGCATTTT
TRBV28	TRBJ1-5	-	-	CASSLPAGSYNQPQHF	TGTGCCAGCAGTTTACCGGCAGGGAGTTACAATCAGCCCCAGCATTTT